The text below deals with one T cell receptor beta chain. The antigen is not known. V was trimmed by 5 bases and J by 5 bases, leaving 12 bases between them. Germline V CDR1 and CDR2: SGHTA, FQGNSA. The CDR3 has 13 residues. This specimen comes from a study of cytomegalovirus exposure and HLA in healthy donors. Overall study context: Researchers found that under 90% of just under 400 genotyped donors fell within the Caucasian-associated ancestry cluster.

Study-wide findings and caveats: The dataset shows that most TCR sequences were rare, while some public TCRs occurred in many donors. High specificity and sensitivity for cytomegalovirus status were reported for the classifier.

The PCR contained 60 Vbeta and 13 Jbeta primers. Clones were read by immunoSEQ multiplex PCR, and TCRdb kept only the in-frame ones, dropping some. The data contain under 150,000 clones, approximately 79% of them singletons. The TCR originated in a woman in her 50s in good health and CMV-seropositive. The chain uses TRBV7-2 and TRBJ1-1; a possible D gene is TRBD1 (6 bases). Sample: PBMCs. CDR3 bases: TGTGCCAGCAGCCCGAAACAGGGAACTGAAGCTTTCTTT. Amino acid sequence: CASSPKQGTEAFF.